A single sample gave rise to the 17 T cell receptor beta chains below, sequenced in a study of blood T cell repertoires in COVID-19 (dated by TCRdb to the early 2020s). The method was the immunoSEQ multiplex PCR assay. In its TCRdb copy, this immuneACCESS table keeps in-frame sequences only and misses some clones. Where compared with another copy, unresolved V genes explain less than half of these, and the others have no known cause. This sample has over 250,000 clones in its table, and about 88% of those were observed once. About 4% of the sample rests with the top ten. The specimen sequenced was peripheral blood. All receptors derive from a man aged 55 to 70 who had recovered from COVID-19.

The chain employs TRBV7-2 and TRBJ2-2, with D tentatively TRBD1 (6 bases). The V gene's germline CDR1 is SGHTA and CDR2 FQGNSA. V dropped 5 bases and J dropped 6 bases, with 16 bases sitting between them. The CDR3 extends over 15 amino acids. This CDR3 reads CASSASGTYPGELFF. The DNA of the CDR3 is TGTGCCAGCAGCGCTTCCGGGACATATCCCGGGGAGCTGTTTTTT.

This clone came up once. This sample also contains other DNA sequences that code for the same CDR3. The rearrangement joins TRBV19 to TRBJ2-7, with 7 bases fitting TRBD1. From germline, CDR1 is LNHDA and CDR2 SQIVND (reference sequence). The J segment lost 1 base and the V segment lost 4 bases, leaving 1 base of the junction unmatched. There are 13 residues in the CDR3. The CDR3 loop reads CASSTGGSYEQYF. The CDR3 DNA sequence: TGTGCCAGTAGTACAGGGGGATCCTACGAGCAGTACTTC.

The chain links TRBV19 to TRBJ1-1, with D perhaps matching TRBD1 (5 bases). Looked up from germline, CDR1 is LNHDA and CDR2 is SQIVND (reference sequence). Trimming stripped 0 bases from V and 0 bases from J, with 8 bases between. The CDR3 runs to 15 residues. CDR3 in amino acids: CASSIDPGMNTEAFF. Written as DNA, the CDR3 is TGTGCCAGTAGTATAGACCCAGGGATGAACACTGAAGCTTTCTTT.

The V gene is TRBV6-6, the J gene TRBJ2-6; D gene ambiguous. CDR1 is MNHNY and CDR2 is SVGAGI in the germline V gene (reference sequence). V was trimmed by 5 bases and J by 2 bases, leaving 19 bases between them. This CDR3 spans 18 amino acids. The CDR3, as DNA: TGTGCCAGCAGTCATCCCAAAGGAAATGACACTGGGGCCAACGTCCTGACTTTC. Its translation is CASSHPKGNDTGANVLTF.

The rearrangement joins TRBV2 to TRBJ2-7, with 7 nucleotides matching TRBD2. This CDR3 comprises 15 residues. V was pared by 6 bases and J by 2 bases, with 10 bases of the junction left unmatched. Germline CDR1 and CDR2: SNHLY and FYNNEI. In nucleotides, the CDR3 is TGTGCCAGCAGGGGGACTAAGCGGGGTGCCTACGAGCAGTACTTC. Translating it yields CASRGTKRGAYEQYF.

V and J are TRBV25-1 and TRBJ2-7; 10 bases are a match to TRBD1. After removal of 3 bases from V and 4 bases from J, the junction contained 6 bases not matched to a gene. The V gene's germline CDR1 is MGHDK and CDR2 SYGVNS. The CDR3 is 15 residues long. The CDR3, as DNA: TGTGCCAGCAGTGATCCGACAGGGGGCTCTTACGAGCAGTACTTC. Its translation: CASSDPTGGSYEQYF.

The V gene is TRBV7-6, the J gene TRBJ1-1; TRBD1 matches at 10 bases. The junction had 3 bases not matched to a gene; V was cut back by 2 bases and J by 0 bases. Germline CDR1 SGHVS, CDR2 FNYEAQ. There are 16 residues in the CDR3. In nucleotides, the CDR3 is TGTGCCAGCAGCTTATGGGACAGGGGCCTGAACACTGAAGCTTTCTTT. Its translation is CASSLWDRGLNTEAFF.

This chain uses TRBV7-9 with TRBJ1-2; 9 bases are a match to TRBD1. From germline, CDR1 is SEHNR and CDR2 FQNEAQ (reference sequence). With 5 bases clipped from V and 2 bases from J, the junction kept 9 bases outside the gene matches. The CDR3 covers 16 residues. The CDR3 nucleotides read TGTGCCAGCAGCAGACACAGGGGGCAGGGAAACTATGGCTACACCTTC. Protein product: CASSRHRGQGNYGYTF.

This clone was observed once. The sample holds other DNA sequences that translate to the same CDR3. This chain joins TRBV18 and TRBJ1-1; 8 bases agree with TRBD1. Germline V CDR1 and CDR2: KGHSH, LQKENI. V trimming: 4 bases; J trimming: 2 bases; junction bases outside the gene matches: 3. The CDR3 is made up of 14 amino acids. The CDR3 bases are TGTGCCAGCTCACAGGACAGGGCTAACACTGAAGCTTTCTTT. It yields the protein CASSQDRANTEAFF.

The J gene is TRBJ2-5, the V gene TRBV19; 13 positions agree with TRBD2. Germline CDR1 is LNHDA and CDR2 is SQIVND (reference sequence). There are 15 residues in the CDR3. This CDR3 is CGTSLAGGRRETQYF. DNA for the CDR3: TGTGGAACATCACTAGCGGGGGGGCGGCGGGAGACCCAGTACTTC.

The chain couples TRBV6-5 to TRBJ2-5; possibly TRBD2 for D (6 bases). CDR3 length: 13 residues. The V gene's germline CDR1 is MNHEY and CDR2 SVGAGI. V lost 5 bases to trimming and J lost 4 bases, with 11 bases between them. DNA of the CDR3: TGTGCCAGCAGTCCTGGGAGGATAGAGACCCAGTACTTC. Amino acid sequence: CASSPGRIETQYF.

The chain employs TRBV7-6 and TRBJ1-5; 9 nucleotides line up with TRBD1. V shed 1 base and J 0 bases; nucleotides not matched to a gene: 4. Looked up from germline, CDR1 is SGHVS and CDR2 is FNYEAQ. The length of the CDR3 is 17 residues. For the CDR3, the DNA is TGTGCCAGCAGCTTAGGGACAGGGGTCGATAGCAATCAGCCCCAGCATTTT. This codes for CASSLGTGVDSNQPQHF.

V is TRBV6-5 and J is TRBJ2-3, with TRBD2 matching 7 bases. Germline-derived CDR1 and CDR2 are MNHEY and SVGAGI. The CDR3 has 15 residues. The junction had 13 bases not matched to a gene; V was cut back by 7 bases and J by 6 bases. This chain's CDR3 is CASIPTTSMGDTQYF. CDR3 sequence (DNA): TGTGCCAGCATCCCCACGACTAGCATGGGGGATACGCAGTATTTT.

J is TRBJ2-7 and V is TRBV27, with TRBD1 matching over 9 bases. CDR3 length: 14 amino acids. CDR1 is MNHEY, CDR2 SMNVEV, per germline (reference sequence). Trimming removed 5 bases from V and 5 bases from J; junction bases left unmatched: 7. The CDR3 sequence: CASSPGQGRHEQYF. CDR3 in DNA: TGTGCCAGCAGTCCCGGACAGGGGAGGCACGAGCAGTACTTC.

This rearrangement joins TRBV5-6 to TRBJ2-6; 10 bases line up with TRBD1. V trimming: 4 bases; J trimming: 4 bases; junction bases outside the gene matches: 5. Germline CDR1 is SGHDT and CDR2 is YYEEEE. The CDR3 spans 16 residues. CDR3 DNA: TGTGCCAGCAGCGTAGGGACAGGGGCCGGGGCCAACGTCCTGACTTTC. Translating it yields CASSVGTGAGANVLTF. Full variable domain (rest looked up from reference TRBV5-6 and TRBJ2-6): DAGVTQSPTHLIKTRGQQVTLRCSPKSGHDTVSWYQQALGQGPQFIFQYYEEEERQRGNFPDRFSGHQFPNYSSELNVNALLLGDSALYLCASSVGTGAGANVLTFGAGSRLTVL.

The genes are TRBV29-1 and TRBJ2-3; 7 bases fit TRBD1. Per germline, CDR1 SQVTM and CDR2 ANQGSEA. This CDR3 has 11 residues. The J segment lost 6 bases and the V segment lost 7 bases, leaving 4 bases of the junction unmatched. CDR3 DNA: TGCAGCGGTGACAGGGCCGATACGCAGTATTTT. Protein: CSGDRADTQYF.

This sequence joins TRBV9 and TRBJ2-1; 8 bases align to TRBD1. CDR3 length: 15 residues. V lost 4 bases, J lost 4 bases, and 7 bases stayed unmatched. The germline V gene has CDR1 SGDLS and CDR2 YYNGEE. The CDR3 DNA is TGTGCCAGCAGCCCCGGACAGGGACAATACAATGAGCAGTTCTTC. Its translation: CASSPGQGQYNEQFF.